This record looks at one TCR beta chain sequence and its context. It lacks a known antigen. No clone much larger than this one lies a single base away; base qualities are absent. The Qiagen DNeasy kit was used to extract genomic DNA both from unsorted PBMCs and from the negatively selected CD4+ and CD8+ fractions. Using primers that anneal to V and J segments, immunoSEQ multiplex PCR amplified the TCR beta CDR3 regions. A synthetic immune receptor repertoire was used to minimize amplification bias, and any residual bias was removed computationally once sequencing was done. The original methods were these. Repertoire diversity was quantified as the Shannon entropy index using custom Python scripts. The unsorted, CD4+ and CD8+ repertoires were each analyzed separately, with the exception of combined analyses, where CD4+ and CD8+ sequences were merged in silico. The clones in this table, taken by TCRdb from immuneACCESS, are in-frame only. Not every clone is retained; where verified, under half of the shortfall comes from an unresolved V gene, and the cause of the rest is unknown. D and trimming come from the DNA, and the V and J calls and clone size come from that table. This sample lists 20,000 to 25,000 clones; approximately 94% were detected once. The ten largest clonotypes hold roughly 5.5% of the sample.

These data originate in a study of PD-1 blockade in classical Hodgkin lymphoma (TCRdb year 2020). For the study in its entirety: A peripheral blood immune signature of response to PD-1 blockade in classical Hodgkin lymphoma was defined using TCR beta sequencing and CyTOF.

Reading the germline V gene (reference sequence) gives CDR1 MNHEY and CDR2 SMNVEV. Inclusive of the bounding cysteine and phenylalanine, the CDR3 is 13 residues long. The read is trimmed to its CDR3 DNA, 39 bases read in frame from base 1. V lost 4 bases and J lost 6 bases, and the count of bases not matched to a germline gene is 6. According to the study, the label for this sample's time point signals: newly diagnosed, previously untreated cHL patient sample. As a comparison group for the relapsed/refractory trial patients, PBMCs from patients with newly diagnosed, previously untreated classical Hodgkin lymphoma were sequenced. Peripheral blood was collected in 8 mL Vacutainer Cell Preparation Tubes, from which PBMCs were isolated by centrifugation and then cryopreserved. Broad study findings and their caveats: The study covered only a single clinical trial cohort, and the causes of the repertoire differences, possibly disease activity or prior therapy, were still not defined. Baseline TCR diversity was reported as lower in newly diagnosed patients than in healthy donors, and lower still in relapsed/refractory patients.

Material for sequencing was peripheral blood mononuclear cells (PBMCs). The sequence came from a human donor with classical Hodgkin lymphoma. The V gene is TRBV27 and the J gene is TRBJ2-7, with 7 bases aligning to TRBD2. The CDR3 is CASSSWTRPEQYF. The nucleotide sequence reads TGTGCCAGCAGTTCCTGGACTAGGCCCGAGCAGTACTTC.